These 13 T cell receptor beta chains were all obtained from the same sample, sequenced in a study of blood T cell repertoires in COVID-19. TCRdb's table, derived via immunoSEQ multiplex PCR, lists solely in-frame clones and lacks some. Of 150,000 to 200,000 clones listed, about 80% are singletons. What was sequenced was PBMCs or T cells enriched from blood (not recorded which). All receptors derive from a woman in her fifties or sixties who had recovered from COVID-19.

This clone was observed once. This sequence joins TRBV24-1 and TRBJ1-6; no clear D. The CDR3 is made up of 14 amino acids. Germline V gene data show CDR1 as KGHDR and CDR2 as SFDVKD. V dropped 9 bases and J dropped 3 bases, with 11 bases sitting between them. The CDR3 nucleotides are TGTGCCACCCCGACCGGGATCTATAATTCACCCCTCCACTTT. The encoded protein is CATPTGIYNSPLHF.

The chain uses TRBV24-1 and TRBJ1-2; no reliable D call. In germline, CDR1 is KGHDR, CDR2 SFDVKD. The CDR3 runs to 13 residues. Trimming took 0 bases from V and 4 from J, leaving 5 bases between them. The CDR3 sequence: CATSDLRSYGYTF. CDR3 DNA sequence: TGTGCCACCAGTGATTTGAGGAGCTATGGCTACACCTTC.

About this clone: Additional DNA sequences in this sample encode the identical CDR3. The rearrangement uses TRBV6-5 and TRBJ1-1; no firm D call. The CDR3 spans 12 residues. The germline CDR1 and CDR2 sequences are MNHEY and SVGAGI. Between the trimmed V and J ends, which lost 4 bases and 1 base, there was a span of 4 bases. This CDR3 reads CASSSGNTEAFF. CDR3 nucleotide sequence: TGTGCCAGCAGTTCGGGGAACACTGAAGCTTTCTTT.

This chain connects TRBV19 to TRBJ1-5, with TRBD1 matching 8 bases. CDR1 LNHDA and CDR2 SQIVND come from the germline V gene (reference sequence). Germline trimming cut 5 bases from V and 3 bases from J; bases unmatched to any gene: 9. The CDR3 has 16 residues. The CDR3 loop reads CASSWTGTGPNQPQHF. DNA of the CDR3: TGTGCCAGTAGTTGGACCGGGACAGGACCCAATCAGCCCCAGCATTTT. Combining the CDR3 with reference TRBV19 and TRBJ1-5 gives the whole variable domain DGGITQSPKYLFRKEGQNVTLSCEQNLNHDAMYWYRQDPGQGLRLIYYSQIVNDFQKGDIAEGYSVSREKKESFPLTVTSAQKNPTAFYLCASSWTGTGPNQPQHFGDGTRLSIL.

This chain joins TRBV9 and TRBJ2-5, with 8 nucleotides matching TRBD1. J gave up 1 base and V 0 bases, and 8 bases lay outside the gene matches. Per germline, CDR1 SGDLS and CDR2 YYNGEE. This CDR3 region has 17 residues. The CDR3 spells CASSVDGTGRFQETQYF. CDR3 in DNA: TGTGCCAGCAGCGTAGACGGGACAGGTCGGTTCCAAGAGACCCAGTACTTC.

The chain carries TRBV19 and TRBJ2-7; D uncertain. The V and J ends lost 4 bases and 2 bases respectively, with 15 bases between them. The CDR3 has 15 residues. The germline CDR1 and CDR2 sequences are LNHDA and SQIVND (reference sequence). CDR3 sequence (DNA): TGTGCCAGTAGTAGAGGCGGCGGATATGCCTACGAGCAGTACTTC. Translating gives CASSRGGGYAYEQYF.

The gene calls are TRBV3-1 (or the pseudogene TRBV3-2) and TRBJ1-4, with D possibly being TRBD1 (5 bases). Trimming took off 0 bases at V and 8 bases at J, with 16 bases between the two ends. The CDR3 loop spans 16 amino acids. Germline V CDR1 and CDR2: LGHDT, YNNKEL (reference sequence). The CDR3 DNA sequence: TGTGCCAGCAGCCAAGATCGGGCAGGGCTTCGGGAAAAACTGTTTTTT. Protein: CASSQDRAGLREKLFF.

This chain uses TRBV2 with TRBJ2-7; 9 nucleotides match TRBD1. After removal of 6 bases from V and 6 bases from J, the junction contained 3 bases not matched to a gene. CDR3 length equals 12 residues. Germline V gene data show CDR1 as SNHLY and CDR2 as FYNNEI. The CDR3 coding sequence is TGTGCCAGCAGCGAGACAGGGGGCGAGCAGTACTTC. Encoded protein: CASSETGGEQYF.

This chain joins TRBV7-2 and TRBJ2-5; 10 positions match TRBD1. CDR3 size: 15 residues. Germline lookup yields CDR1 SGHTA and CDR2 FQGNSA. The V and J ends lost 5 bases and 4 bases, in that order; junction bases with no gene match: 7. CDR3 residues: CASSPTGGLGETQYF. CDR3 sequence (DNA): TGTGCCAGCAGCCCGACAGGGGGCTTGGGAGAGACCCAGTACTTC.

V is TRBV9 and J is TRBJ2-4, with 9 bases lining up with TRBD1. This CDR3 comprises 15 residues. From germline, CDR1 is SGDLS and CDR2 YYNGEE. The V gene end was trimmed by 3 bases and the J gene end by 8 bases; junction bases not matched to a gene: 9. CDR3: CASSASGTGRDIQYF. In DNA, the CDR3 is TGTGCCAGCAGCGCCTCCGGGACAGGGAGGGACATTCAGTACTTC.

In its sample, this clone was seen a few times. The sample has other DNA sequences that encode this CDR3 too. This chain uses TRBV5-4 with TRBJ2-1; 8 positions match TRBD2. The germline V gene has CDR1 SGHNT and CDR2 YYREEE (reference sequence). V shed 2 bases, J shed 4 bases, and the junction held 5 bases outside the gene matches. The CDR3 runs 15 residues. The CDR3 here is CASSFSGGSYNEQFF. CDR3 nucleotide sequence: TGTGCCAGCAGCTTCTCGGGGGGGAGTTACAATGAGCAGTTCTTC. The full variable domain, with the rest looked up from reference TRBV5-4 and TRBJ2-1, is ETGVTQSPTHLIKTRGQQVTLRCSSQSGHNTVSWYQQALGQGPQFIFQYYREEENGRGNFPPRFSGLQFPNYSSELNVNALELDDSALYLCASSFSGGSYNEQFFGPGTRLTVL.

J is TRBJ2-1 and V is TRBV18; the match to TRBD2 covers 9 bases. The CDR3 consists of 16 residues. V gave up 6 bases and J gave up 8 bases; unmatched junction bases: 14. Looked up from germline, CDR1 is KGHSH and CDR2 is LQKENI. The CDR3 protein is CASSPYLAGEGHEQFF. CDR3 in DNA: TGTGCCAGCTCCCCCTATTTAGCGGGGGAAGGCCATGAGCAGTTCTTC.

CDR3 sequence reads: CASSTSGGTDTQYF. The CDR3 DNA reads as TGTGCCAGCAGTACTAGCGGGGGGACAGATACGCAGTATTTT. J is TRBJ2-3 and V is TRBV2; TRBD2 agrees at 12 bases. The CDR3 sequence is 14 residues long. V lost 5 bases and J lost 3; bases outside the gene matches: 0. Germline loops: CDR1 SNHLY, CDR2 FYNNEI. The variable domain in full, with the rest retrieved from reference TRBV2 and TRBJ2-3, is EPEVTQTPSHQVTQMGQEVILRCVPISNHLYFYWYRQILGQKVEFLVSFYNNEISEKSEIFDDQFSVERPDGSNFTLKIRSTKLEDSAMYFCASSTSGGTDTQYFGPGTRLTVL.